This passage covers 23 T cell receptor beta chains from one sample sequenced in a study of T cell changes during pregnancy in multiple sclerosis. The method was immunoSEQ multiplex PCR; TCRdb's version includes in-frame clones alone and lacks a portion of them. The sample records under 80,000 clones, approximately 89% being singletons. The source was peripheral blood, collected in the second trimester of pregnancy. The receptors derive from a female donor with multiple sclerosis, enrolled in a pregnancy study.

This chain links TRBV6-5 with TRBJ1-1; D unresolved. V was pared by 6 bases and J by 1 base, with 12 bases between. Looked up from germline, CDR1 is MNHEY and CDR2 is SVGAGI. The CDR3 consists of 14 residues. CDR3 DNA sequence: TGTGCCAGCAGAACTCCCGGGAAGAACACTGAAGCTTTCTTT. Amino acids: CASRTPGKNTEAFF.

The chain is built from TRBV9 and TRBJ2-1; D perhaps matches TRBD2 (5 bases). With 3 bases removed from V and 3 bases from J, the gap between germline ends came to 13 bases. Germline V lookup: CDR1 SGDLS, CDR2 YYNGEE. The CDR3 runs to 15 residues. Here the CDR3 reads CASSEPAGGYNEQFF. DNA for the CDR3: TGTGCCAGCAGCGAGCCCGCGGGCGGCTACAATGAGCAGTTCTTC. The entire variable domain, with the rest obtained from reference TRBV9 and TRBJ2-1, is as follows: DSGVTQTPKHLITATGQRVTLRCSPRSGDLSVYWYQQSLDQGLQFLIQYYNGEERAKGNILERFSAQQFPDLHSELNLSSLELGDSALYFCASSEPAGGYNEQFFGPGTRLTVL.

The chain uses TRBV5-6 and TRBJ2-3; no definite D call. Germline loops: CDR1 SGHDT, CDR2 YYEEEE. Between the trimmed V and J ends, which lost 4 bases and 0 bases, there was a span of 9 bases. There are 14 residues in the CDR3. Here the CDR3 reads CASSPYFSTDTQYF. The CDR3 DNA follows: TGTGCCAGCAGCCCGTACTTTAGCACAGATACGCAGTATTTT.

V and J are TRBV7-8 and TRBJ1-2; 10 nucleotides line up with TRBD1. The length of the CDR3 is 17 residues. Germline-derived CDR1 and CDR2 are SGHVS and FQNEAQ. Trimming took 1 base from V and 5 from J; bases not matched to a gene: 10. CDR3 protein: CASSLEVGTGARYGYTF. In DNA, the CDR3 is TGTGCCAGCAGCTTAGAGGTGGGGACAGGGGCGCGTTATGGCTACACCTTC.

The gene calls are TRBV11-3 and TRBJ2-2, with TRBD2 matching over 12 bases. J was trimmed by 6 bases and V by 2 bases; bases with no gene match: 7. Germline values: CDR1 SGHNT, CDR2 YENEEA. This CDR3 is built from 17 residues. The CDR3: CASSLTLTSGSAGELFF. CDR3 nucleotides: TGTGCCAGCAGCTTAACGTTGACTAGCGGGAGCGCCGGGGAGCTGTTTTTT. The whole variable domain, remainder taken from reference TRBV11-3 and TRBJ2-2, is EAGVVQSPRYKIIEKKQPVAFWCNPISGHNTLYWYLQNLGQGPELLIRYENEEAVDDSQLPKDRFSAERLKGVDSTLKIQPAELGDSAVYLCASSLTLTSGSAGELFFGEGSRLTVL.

V and J are TRBV4-1 and TRBJ1-5; D unclear. Germline values: CDR1 MGHRA, CDR2 YSYEKL. With 0 bases removed from V and 2 bases from J, the gap between germline ends came to 17 bases. The CDR3 sequence is 18 residues long. CDR3 region: CASSQDPTRTDGNQPQHF. The DNA for the CDR3 is TGCGCCAGCAGCCAAGATCCCACGCGGACTGACGGCAATCAGCCCCAGCATTTT.

The CDR3 DNA reads TGTGCCAGCAGCCCACTTATGGGCGCAGATACGCAGTATTTT. It translates to CASSPLMGADTQYF. The chain carries TRBV11-3 and TRBJ2-3; D is uncertain. Germline CDR1 and CDR2: SGHNT and YENEEA. With 5 bases removed from V and 4 bases from J, the gap between germline ends came to 13 bases. The CDR3 runs 14 residues.

This clone has just a few counts. The chain is built from TRBV4-3 and TRBJ1-4; 8 bases fit TRBD1. V dropped 0 bases and J dropped 5; count of bases not matched to a gene: 5. The CDR3 extends over 16 amino acids. Germline values: CDR1 LGHNA, CDR2 YSLEER. The CDR3 here is CASSQDRGTGNEKLFF. CDR3 DNA: TGCGCCAGCAGCCAAGATCGGGGGACAGGCAATGAAAAACTGTTTTTT.

The V gene is TRBV30, the J gene TRBJ1-3; D is perhaps TRBD1 (6 bases). Germline CDR1 GTSNPN, CDR2 SVGIG (reference sequence). The ends were cut back, 6 bases at V and 3 bases at J, with 12 bases in the middle. CDR3 size: 13 residues. CDR3 coding DNA: TGTGCCTGTGCGACAGGCGGTGGAAACACCATATATTTT. The encoded protein is CACATGGGNTIYF.

The CDR3 DNA sequence: TGTGCCTGGAGTGTACTAAGACAGACGTTAAATGGCTACACCTTC. Translated, it gives CAWSVLRQTLNGYTF. The chain recombines TRBV30 with TRBJ1-2, with D perhaps matching TRBD1 (5 bases). Germline assignment: CDR1 GTSNPN and CDR2 SVGIG (reference sequence). This CDR3 is 15 amino acids long. V shed 0 bases and J shed 6 bases, with 17 bases lying between them.

J is TRBJ1-1 and V is TRBV19; tentative D call: TRBD1 (6 bases). The CDR3 loop spans 15 amino acids. CDR1 is LNHDA, CDR2 SQIVND, per germline (reference sequence). V was shortened by 3 bases and J by 3 bases, with 14 bases between the two germline ends. As DNA, the CDR3 is TGTGCCAGTAGTATCCCAACACAGGGATACACTGAAGCTTTCTTT. This codes for CASSIPTQGYTEAFF.

V is TRBV29-1 and J is TRBJ1-4; D is uncertain. Germline-derived CDR1 and CDR2 are SQVTM and ANQGSEA. The CDR3 totals 13 residues. V was trimmed by 3 bases and J by 4 bases, leaving 9 bases between them. CDR3: CSVELASNEKLFF. The CDR3 nucleotides read TGCAGCGTTGAGCTGGCCAGTAATGAAAAACTGTTTTTT.

This rearrangement joins TRBV7-9 to TRBJ1-2; D is unresolved. V lost 1 base and J 4 bases, leaving 13 bases between the germline ends. CDR1 and CDR2 (germline): SEHNR, FQNEAQ (reference sequence). The CDR3 extends over 15 amino acids. CDR3 DNA sequence: TGTGCCAGCAGCTTAGGGCAGGATATAACCTATGGCTACACCTTC. Its protein is CASSLGQDITYGYTF.

The genes are TRBV7-9 and TRBJ2-3; TRBD1 might be the D (5 bases). The CDR3 runs to 15 residues. V lost 1 base to trimming and J lost 5 bases, with 13 bases between them. Germline values: CDR1 SEHNR, CDR2 FQNEAQ (reference sequence). CDR3 sequence: CASSLGAGNGDTQYF. Written as DNA, the CDR3 is TGTGCCAGCAGCTTAGGGGCAGGGAATGGAGATACGCAGTATTTT.

The chain combines TRBV11-2 with TRBJ1-2; weak D call: TRBD1 (6 bases). Germline V lookup: CDR1 SGHAT, CDR2 FQNNGV. The CDR3 is made up of 14 amino acids. V was shortened by 1 base and J by 8 bases, with 14 bases between the two germline ends. This CDR3 is CASSLVSRGEGYTF. The CDR3 bases are TGTGCCAGCAGCTTAGTTTCCAGGGGAGAAGGCTACACCTTC.

The CDR3 region is CASTPRRGYTF. CDR3 DNA sequence: TGTGCCAGCACCCCCAGGCGAGGCTACACCTTC. The chain is built from TRBV7-9 and TRBJ1-2, with D unresolved. The ends were cut back, 7 bases at V and 8 bases at J, with 11 bases in the middle. CDR1 is SEHNR and CDR2 is FQNEAQ in the germline V gene (reference sequence). The CDR3 is 11 residues long.

This clone was seen only once. This chain joins TRBV10-3 and TRBJ2-4, with 11 bases aligning to TRBD1. CDR1 ENHRY and CDR2 SYGVKD come from the germline V gene. This CDR3 contains 14 residues. The V gene end was trimmed by 5 bases and the J gene end by 9 bases; junction bases not matched to a gene: 6. CDR3 sequence: CAISKDRGQVIQYF. DNA of the CDR3: TGTGCCATCAGTAAGGACAGGGGGCAAGTCATTCAGTACTTC.

The chain employs TRBV18 and TRBJ1-2; the D gene is possibly TRBD1 (6 bases). Germline CDR1 KGHSH, CDR2 LQKENI. This CDR3 is built from 14 residues. V was trimmed by 3 bases and J by 6 bases, leaving 14 bases between them. The DNA for the CDR3 is TGTGCCAGCTCACCCGATGGGGGGGGCGATGGCTACACCTTC. This translates into CASSPDGGGDGYTF.

This chain links TRBV5-4 with TRBJ2-1, with 9 bases fitting TRBD2. Losses at the gene ends were 3 bases for V and 6 bases for J; bases not matched to a gene: 16. This CDR3 spans 18 amino acids. The germline V gene has CDR1 SGHNT and CDR2 YYREEE (reference sequence). The DNA for the CDR3 is TGTGCCAGCAGCTCCAGGATAGCGGGAGTAGCATCTACCAATGAGCAGTTCTTC. The encoded protein is CASSSRIAGVASTNEQFF.

This clone was seen repeatedly, ten times or more. The rearrangement joins TRBV11-3 to TRBJ2-2, with D perhaps TRBD2 (7 bases). Trimming pared 2 bases from V and 8 bases from J, leaving 24 bases between. CDR1 is SGHNT and CDR2 is YENEEA in the germline V gene. There are 18 residues in the CDR3. CDR3 sequence: CASSLQQGGSVGTGELFF. CDR3 bases: TGTGCCAGCAGCTTACAACAGGGAGGGTCGGTTGGTACGGGGGAGCTGTTTTTT.

This chain connects TRBV10-3 to TRBJ2-1; possible D gene TRBD1, 6 bases. Germline CDR1 is ENHRY and CDR2 is SYGVKD. CDR3 length: 15 amino acids. The V end lost 5 bases, the J end lost 1 base, and 12 bases lay between the germline ends. CDR3 amino acids: CAISTQQGSYNEQFF. The CDR3 DNA is TGTGCCATCAGTACCCAGCAGGGGTCCTACAATGAGCAGTTCTTC.

The V and J genes are TRBV14 and TRBJ1-1; D might be TRBD1 (6 bases). This CDR3 comprises 14 residues. The germline CDR1 and CDR2 sequences are SGHDN and FVKESK. Deletions cut 6 bases from V and 1 base from J, with 12 bases between. CDR3 in amino acids: CASRRTTGNTEAFF. CDR3 coding DNA: TGTGCCAGCAGACGCACGACAGGGAACACTGAAGCTTTCTTT.

The chain is built from TRBV29-1 and TRBJ2-4, with a tentative D call TRBD1 (5 bases). Trimming cost V 4 bases and J 0 bases, with 7 bases left between them. CDR1 and CDR2 (germline): SQVTM, ANQGSEA. The CDR3 runs 13 residues. In DNA form, the CDR3 reads TGCAGCGTTGTGGGGCTAGCCAAAAACATTCAGTACTTC. Translating gives CSVVGLAKNIQYF.